This T cell receptor (beta chain) was obtained from a study of blood T cell repertoires in COVID-19. Overall study context: From T cells, B-cell-depleted T cells, or PBMCs came the material, which was cDNA or gDNA.

Those enrolled in Seattle joined during active infection and were followed longitudinally afterward. V gave up 1 base and J gave up 6 bases, with 16 bases separating them. The CDR3 has 16 amino acids. CDR1 and CDR2 from the germline V gene are LNHNV and YYDKDF (reference sequence). In the original processing: Counts of nucleated cells, estimated from reference gene primer amplification, were obtained. Profiled with immunoSEQ multiplex PCR; TCRdb holds only in-frame clones, not every one. V and J calls plus clone size are reproduced from that table; the DNA served to infer D and trimming. Of over 200,000 clones listed, approximately 90% are singletons.

This receptor was identified in a man aged 25 to 45 with COVID-19, enrolled during active disease. The chain links TRBV15 to TRBJ2-1; D is uncertain. Source material: peripheral blood. This CDR3 reads CATSRVRVPPPNEQFF. The CDR3 nucleotides are TGTGCCACCAGCAGAGTCCGGGTCCCCCCTCCCAATGAGCAGTTCTTC.